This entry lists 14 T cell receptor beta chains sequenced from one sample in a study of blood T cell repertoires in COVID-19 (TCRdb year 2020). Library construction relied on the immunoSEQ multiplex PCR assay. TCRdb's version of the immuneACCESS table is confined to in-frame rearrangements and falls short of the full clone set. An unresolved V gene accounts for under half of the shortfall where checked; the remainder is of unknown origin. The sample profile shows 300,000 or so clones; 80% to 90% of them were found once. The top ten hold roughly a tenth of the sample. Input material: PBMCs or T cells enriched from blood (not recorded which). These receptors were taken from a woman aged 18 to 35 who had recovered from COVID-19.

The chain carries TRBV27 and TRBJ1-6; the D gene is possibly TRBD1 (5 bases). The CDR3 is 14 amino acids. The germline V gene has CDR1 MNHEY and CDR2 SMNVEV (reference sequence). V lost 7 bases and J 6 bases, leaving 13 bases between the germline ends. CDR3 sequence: CASTPWGSNSPLHF. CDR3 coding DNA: TGTGCCAGCACCCCTTGGGGCAGTAATTCACCCCTCCACTTT.

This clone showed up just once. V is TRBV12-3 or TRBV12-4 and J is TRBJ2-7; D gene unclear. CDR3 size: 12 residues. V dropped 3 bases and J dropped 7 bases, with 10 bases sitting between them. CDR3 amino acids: CASSFFSQEQYF. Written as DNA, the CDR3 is TGTGCCAGCAGTTTCTTTTCCCAGGAGCAGTACTTC.

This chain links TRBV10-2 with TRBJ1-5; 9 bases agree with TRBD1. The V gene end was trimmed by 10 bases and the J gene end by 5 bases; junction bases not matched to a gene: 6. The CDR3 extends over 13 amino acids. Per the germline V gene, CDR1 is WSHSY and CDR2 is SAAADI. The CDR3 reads CATGTGKYQPQHF. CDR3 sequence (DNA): TGCGCCACCGGGACAGGGAAATATCAGCCCCAGCATTTT.

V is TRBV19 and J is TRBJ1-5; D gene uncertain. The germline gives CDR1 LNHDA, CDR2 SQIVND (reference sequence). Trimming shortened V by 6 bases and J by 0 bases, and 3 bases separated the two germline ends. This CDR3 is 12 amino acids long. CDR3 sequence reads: CASSHSNQPQHF. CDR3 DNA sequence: TGTGCCAGTAGCCATAGCAATCAGCCCCAGCATTTT. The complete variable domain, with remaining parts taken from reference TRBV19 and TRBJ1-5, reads DGGITQSPKYLFRKEGQNVTLSCEQNLNHDAMYWYRQDPGQGLRLIYYSQIVNDFQKGDIAEGYSVSREKKESFPLTVTSAQKNPTAFYLCASSHSNQPQHFGDGTRLSIL.

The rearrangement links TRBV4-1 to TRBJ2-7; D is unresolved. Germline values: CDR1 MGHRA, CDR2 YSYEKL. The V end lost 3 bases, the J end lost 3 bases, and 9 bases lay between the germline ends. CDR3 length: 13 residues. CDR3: CASSQNRDYEQYF. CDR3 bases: TGCGCCAGCAGCCAGAACCGAGACTACGAGCAGTACTTC.

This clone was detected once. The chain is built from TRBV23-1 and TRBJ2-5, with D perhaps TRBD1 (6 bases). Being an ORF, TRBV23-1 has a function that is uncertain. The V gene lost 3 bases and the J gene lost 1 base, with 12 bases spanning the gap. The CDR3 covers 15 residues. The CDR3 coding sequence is TGCGCCAGCAGTCATCCCGACAGGCCCCAAGAGACCCAGTACTTC. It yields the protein CASSHPDRPQETQYF.

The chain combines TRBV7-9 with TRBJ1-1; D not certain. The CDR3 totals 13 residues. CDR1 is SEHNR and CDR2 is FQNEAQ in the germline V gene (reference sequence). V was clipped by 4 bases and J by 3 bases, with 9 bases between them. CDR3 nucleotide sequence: TGTGCCAGCAGCTACGAACGAGACACTGAAGCTTTCTTT. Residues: CASSYERDTEAFF.

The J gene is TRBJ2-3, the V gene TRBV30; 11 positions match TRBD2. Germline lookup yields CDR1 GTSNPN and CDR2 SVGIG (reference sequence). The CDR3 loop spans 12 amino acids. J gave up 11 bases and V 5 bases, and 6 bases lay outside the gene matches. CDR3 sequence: CAWGRGLAGQYF. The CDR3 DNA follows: TGTGCCTGGGGGAGAGGACTAGCGGGGCAGTATTTT.

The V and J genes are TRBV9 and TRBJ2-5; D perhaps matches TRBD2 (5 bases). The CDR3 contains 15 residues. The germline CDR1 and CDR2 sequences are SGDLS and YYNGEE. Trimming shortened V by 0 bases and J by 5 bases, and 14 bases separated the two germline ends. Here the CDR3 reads CASSVVGGHGETQYF. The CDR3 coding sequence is TGTGCCAGCAGCGTAGTCGGAGGTCATGGGGAGACCCAGTACTTC.

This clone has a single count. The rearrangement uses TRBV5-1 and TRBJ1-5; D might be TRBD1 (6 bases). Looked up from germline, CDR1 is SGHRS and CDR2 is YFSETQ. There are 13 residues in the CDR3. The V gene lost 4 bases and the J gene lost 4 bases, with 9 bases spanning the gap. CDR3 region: CASSPDRNQPQHF. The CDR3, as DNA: TGCGCCAGCAGCCCGGACAGAAATCAGCCCCAGCATTTT.

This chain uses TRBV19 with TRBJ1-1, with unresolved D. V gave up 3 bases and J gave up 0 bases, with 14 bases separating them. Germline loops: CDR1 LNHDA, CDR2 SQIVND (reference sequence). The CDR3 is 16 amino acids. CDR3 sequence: CASSMDPAGLNTEAFF. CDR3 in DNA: TGTGCCAGTAGTATGGATCCGGCAGGCTTGAACACTGAAGCTTTCTTT.

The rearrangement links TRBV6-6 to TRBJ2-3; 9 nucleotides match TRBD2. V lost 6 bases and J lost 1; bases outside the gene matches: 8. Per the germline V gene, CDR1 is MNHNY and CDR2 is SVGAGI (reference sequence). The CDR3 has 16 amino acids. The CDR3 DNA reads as TGTGCCAGCAGACTTAGCGGGAGCTGGGGCACAGATACGCAGTATTTT. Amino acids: CASRLSGSWGTDTQYF.

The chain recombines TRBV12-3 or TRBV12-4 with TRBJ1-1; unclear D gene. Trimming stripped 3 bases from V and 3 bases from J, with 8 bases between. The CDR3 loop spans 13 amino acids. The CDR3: CASSFGEDTEAFF. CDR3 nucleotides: TGTGCCAGCAGTTTCGGGGAGGACACTGAAGCTTTCTTT.

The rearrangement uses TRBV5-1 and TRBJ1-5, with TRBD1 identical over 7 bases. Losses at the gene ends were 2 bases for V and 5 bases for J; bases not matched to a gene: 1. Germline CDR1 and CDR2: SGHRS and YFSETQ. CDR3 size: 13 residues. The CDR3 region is CASSFGTDQPQHF. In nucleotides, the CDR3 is TGCGCCAGCAGCTTTGGGACAGATCAGCCCCAGCATTTT.